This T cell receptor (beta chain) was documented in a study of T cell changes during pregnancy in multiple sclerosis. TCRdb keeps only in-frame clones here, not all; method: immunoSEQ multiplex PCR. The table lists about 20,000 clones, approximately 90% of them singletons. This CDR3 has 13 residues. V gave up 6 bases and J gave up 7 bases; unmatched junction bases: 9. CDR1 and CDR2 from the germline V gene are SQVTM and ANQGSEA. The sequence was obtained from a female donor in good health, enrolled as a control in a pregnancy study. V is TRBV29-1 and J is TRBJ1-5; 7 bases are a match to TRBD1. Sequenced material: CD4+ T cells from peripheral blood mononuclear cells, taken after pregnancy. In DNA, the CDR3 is TGCAGCGTACAACAGGGGTTGTCCCAGCCCCAGCATTTT. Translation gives CSVQQGLSQPQHF.